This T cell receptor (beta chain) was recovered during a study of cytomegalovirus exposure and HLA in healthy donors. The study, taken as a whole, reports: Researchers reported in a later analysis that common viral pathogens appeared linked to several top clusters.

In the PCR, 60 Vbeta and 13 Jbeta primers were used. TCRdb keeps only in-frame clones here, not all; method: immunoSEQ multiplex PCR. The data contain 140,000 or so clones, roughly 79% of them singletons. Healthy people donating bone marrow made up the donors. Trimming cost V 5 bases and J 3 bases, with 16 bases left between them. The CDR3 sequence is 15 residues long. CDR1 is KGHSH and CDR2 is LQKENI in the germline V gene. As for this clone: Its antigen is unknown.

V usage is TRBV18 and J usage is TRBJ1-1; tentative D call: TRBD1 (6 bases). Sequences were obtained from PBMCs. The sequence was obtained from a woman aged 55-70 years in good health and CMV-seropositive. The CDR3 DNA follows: TGTGCCAGCTCAACTGGGTCCAGGGGAGACACTGAAGCTTTCTTT. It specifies CASSTGSRGDTEAFF.